The 12 T cell receptor beta chains reported below all come from one sample, sequenced in a study of blood T cells in healthy people across ages (dated by TCRdb to between 2015 and 2017). Libraries came from 5' RACE. Instrument on record: Illumina HiSeq 2500. A second PCR of roughly 6 to 11 cycles was run with a J-beta primer mix and a sample-barcoded 5' primer. TCRdb handled the public reads itself, with Q25 trimming in fastp and clone calling in MiXCR, and kept productive beta chains. Entries are consolidated by CDR3 protein sequence, retaining the most common genes and DNA. The sample table lists 450,000 to 650,000 distinct CDR3 sequences, around 24% of them with a count of one. Roughly 10% of the sample is taken by the ten largest. These same records also appear under a second study, on T cells of mothers and their children.

Sequences were obtained from blood. The receptors derive from a boy aged 5-17 years in good health.

V gene TRBV2 combines with J gene TRBJ1-4, with a weak D call TRBD1 (5 bases). CDR1 and CDR2 from the germline V gene are SNHLY and FYNNEI. The germline V and J ends were trimmed by 3 bases and 8 bases, with 13 bases remaining between them. The CDR3 consists of 14 residues. The CDR3 DNA is TGTGCCAGCAGTGACCCCTTAGGGGACGAAAAACTGTTTTTT. It translates to CASSDPLGDEKLFF.

The rearrangement uses TRBV2 and TRBJ2-1; D ambiguous. The closer fit of TRBJ2-5 to the DNA end suggests the J call may be wrong. Germline V CDR1 and CDR2: SNHLY, FYNNEI. CDR3 size: 17 residues. This CDR3 reads CASSEPGTPSLRETQYF. The CDR3 DNA reads TGTGCCAGCAGTGAACCTGGCACGCCCTCGTTGAGGGAGACCCAGTACTTC.

This clonotype was observed a few times. The V and J genes are TRBV20-1 and TRBJ2-7; no clear D. This CDR3 has 15 residues. Germline CDR1 reads DFQATT; CDR2 reads SNEGSKA (reference sequence). V was clipped by 0 bases and J by 2 bases, with 14 bases between them. The CDR3 is CSARDTPGSPYEQYF. In nucleotides, the CDR3 is TGCAGTGCTAGAGATACCCCAGGCTCCCCCTACGAGCAGTACTTC.

As concerns this clonotype: One end of the junction does not line up with germline, which may come from a read error. CDR3 residues: CTSSQLDSPARLSYTF. The CDR3 region has the DNA TGTACCAGCAGCCAGCTTGACAGCCCCGCACGGTTGAGCTACACCTTC. The chain combines TRBV14 with TRBJ1-2, with TRBD1 as a possible D gene (5 bases). The V gene's germline CDR1 is SGHDN and CDR2 FVKESK. The CDR3 totals 16 residues.

The chain carries TRBV28 and TRBJ2-5; possible D gene TRBD1, 5 bases. Trimming took 7 bases from V and 6 from J, leaving 18 bases between them. CDR1 and CDR2 (germline): MDHEN, SYDVKM. This CDR3 region has 14 residues. In DNA form, the CDR3 reads TGTGCCAGCAACCCCAGGGCCAAGCCCCAGACCCAGTACTTC. Its protein product is CASNPRAKPQTQYF.

This clonotype was seen a handful of times. The genes are TRBV15 and TRBJ2-7, with 7 bases lining up with TRBD1. This CDR3 is 16 amino acids long. Germline CDR1 reads LNHNV; CDR2 reads YYDKDF (reference sequence). V lost 5 bases, J lost 1 base, and 11 bases stayed unmatched. The CDR3 spells CATSLERGTVSYEQYF. CDR3 DNA: TGTGCCACCAGCTTAGAGAGAGGGACAGTTTCCTACGAGCAGTACTTC.

The J gene is TRBJ2-1, the V gene TRBV7-8; 10 bases align to TRBD1. CDR1 is SGHVS, CDR2 FQNEAQ, per germline. The CDR3 has 16 amino acids. Trimming cost V 6 bases and J 4 bases; bases outside gene matches: 9. The CDR3 is CASSPVRTGGYNEQFF. CDR3 bases: TGTGCCAGCAGTCCCGTCCGGACAGGGGGATACAATGAGCAGTTCTTC.

This clonotype turned up a few times. The chain employs TRBV29-1 and TRBJ2-7; D is possibly TRBD1 or TRBD2 (5 bases each). The length of the CDR3 is 14 residues. V shed 5 bases and J shed 5 bases, with 19 bases lying between them. CDR1 SQVTM and CDR2 ANQGSEA come from the germline V gene. The CDR3 is CSVPRGAMLHEQYF. The CDR3 DNA reads TGCAGCGTTCCGAGGGGCGCGATGCTCCACGAGCAGTACTTC.

This clonotype was counted a few times. The V gene is TRBV25-1, the J gene TRBJ2-5; TRBD1 matches at 8 bases. J gave up 0 bases and V 7 bases, and 7 bases lay outside the gene matches. Germline loops: CDR1 MGHDK, CDR2 SYGVNS. The CDR3 totals 15 residues. In DNA, the CDR3 is TGTGCCAGCATGAACCCGACAGGGGACCAAGAGACCCAGTACTTC. It encodes CASMNPTGDQETQYF.

This clonotype was seen more than once but under ten times. The chain links TRBV29-1 to TRBJ2-3; 7 nucleotides align to TRBD2. The CDR3 length is 14 residues. CDR1 SQVTM and CDR2 ANQGSEA come from the germline V gene. The V gene end was trimmed by 3 bases and the J gene end by 2 bases; junction bases not matched to a gene: 5. The CDR3 is CSVEAAGSTDTQYF. The CDR3 bases are TGCAGCGTTGAGGCAGCGGGATCCACAGATACGCAGTATTTT.

This clonotype turned up a few times. This chain uses TRBV4-1 with TRBJ2-1, with D unresolved. The V and J ends lost 3 bases and 6 bases respectively, with 18 bases between them. Germline CDR1 MGHRA, CDR2 YSYEKL. This CDR3 has 16 amino acids. The CDR3 loop reads CASSQGPIGSGNEQFF. Written as DNA, the CDR3 is TGCGCCAGCAGCCAGGGCCCAATCGGAAGTGGCAATGAGCAGTTCTTC.

This clonotype was observed a handful of times. CDR3 nucleotide sequence: TGTGCCAGCAGTTACCCTATGACAGGGGGCGACTATGGCTACACCTTC. This sequence encodes CASSYPMTGGDYGYTF. The V gene is TRBV6-2 or TRBV6-3, the J gene TRBJ1-2; 10 nucleotides match TRBD1. Trimming at V came to 2 bases and at J to 3 bases, leaving 6 bases not matched to a gene. Looked up from germline, CDR1 is MNHEY and CDR2 is SVGEGT. There are 16 residues in the CDR3.